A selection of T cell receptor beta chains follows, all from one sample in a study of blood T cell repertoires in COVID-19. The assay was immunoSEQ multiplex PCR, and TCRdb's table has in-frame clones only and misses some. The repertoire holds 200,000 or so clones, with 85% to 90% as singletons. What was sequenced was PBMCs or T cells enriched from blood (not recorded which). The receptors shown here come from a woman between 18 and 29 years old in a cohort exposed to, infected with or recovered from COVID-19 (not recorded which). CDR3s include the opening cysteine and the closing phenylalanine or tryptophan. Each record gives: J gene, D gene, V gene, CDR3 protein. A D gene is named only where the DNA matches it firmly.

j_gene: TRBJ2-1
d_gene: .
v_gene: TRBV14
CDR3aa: CASSPLGGNEQFF

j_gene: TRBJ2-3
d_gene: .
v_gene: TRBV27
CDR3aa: CASSILTSTDTQYF

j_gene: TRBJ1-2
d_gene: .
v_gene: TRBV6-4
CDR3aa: CASSDSGRPQFGYTF

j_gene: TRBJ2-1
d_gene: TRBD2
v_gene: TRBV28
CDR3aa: CASRESRDYSHNEQFF

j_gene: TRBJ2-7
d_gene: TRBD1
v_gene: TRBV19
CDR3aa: CASSMGPRGTVAREQYF

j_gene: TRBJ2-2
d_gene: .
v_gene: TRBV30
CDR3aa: CAWSVRPGNTGELFF

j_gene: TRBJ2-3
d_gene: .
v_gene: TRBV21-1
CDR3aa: CASSKGTSGRPDTQYF

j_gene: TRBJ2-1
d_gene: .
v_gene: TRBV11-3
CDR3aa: CASSWKSGNEQFF

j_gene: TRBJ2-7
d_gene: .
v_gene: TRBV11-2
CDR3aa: CASSLDPSSYEQYF

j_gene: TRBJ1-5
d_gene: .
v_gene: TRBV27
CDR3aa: CASSQGKGNQPQHF

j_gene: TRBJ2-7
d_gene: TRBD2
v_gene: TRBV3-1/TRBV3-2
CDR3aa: CASSQKLAGAPYEQYF

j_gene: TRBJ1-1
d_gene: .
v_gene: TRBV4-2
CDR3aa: CASSQVPGREGNTEAFF

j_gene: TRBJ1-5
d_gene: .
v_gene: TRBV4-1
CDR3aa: CASSQDIGYRVQPQHF

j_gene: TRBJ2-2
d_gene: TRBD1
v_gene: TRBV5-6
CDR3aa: CASSLDPGQGAAGELFF

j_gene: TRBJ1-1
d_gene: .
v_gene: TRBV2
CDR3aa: CASSEALAGTYAEAFF

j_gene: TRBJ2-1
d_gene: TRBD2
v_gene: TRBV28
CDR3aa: CASLTSGGAEQFF

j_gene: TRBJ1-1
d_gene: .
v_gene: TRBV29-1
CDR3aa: CSVGSRADTEAFF

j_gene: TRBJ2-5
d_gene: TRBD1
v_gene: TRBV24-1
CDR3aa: CATSDPGQGQETQYF

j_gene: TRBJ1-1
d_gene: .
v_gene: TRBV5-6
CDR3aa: CASSSPGKTIEAFF

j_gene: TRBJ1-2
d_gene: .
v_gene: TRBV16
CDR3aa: CASSQSSLQVWF

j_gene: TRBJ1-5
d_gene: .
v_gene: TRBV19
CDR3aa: CASKTEYSNQPQHF

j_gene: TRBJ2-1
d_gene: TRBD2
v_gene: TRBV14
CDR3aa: CASSPMRGLAGEYEQFF

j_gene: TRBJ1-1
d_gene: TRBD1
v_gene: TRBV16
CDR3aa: CASSRDRRAFF

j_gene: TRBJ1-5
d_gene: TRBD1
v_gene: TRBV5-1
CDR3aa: CASSIGTASNQPQHF

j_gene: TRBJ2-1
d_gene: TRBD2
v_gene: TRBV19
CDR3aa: CASTPSGYNEQFF

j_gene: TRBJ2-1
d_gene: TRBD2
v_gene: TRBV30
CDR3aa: CAWSDLLAGVFF

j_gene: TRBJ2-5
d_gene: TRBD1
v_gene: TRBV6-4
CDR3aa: CASSDTPGQGQETQYF

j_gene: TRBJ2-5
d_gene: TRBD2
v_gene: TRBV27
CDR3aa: CASSFLAGEETQYF

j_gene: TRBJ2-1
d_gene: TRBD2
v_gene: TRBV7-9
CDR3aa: CASSLGLAGSNEQFF

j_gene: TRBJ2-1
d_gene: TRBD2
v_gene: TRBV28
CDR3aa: CASSPASGGPYNEQFF

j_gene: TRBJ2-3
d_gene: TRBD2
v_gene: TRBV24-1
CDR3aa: CATSDWTSGRIDTQYF

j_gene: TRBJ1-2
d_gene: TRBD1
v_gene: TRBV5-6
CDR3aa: CASSLVIGTGVNGYTF

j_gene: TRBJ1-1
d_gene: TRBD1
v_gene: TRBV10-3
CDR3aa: CAISDRVNTEAFF

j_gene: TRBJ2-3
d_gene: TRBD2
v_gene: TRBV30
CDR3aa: CAWSGSGTTTDTQYF

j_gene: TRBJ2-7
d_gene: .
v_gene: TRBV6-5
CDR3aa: CASSYLNREVSYEQYF

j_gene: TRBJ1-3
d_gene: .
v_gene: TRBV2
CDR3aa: CASSKTGPGPGNTIYF

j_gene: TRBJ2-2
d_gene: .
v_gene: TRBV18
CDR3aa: CASTTSGLGGTGELFF

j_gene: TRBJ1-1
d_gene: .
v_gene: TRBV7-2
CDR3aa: CASSLDRNTEAFF

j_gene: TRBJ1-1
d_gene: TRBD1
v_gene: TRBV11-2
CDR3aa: CASSLRQGAAEAFF

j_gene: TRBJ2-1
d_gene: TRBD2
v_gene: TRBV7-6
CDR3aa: CASSSSGVGYNEQFF

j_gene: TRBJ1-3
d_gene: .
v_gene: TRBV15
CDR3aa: CATSLEGLSGNTIYF

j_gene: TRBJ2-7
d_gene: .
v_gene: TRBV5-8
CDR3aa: CASREQTYEQYF

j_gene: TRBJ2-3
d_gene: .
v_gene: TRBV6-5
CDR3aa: CASSPGRGIGDTQYF

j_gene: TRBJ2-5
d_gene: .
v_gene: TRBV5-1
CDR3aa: CASSSNQETQYF

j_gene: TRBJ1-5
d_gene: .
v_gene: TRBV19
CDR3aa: CASSTNQGSNQPQHF

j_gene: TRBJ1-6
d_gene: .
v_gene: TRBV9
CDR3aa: CASSFRTDWVSPLHF

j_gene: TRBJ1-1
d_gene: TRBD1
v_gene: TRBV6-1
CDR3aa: CASSERAGGGTEAFF

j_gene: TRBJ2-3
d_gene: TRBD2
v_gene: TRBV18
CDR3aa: CASSQSGEPTDTQYF

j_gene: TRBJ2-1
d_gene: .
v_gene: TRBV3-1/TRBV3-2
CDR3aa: CASSQVEDPAYNEQFF

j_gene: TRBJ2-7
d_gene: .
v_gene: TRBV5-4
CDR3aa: CASSLGAPAYEQYF

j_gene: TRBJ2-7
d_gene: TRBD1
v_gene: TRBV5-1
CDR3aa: CASSLGRGGGEQYF